This passage covers 2 T cell receptor beta chains from one sample sequenced in a study of long-term antiretroviral therapy in people with HIV. Running of the v3.0 immunoSEQ assay took place at survey level. TCRdb keeps only in-frame clones here, not all; method: immunoSEQ multiplex PCR. The table lists some 31,000 clones, around 72% of them singletons. The specimen was unsorted PBMCs, collected 3.1 years after starting antiretroviral therapy. The receptors originated from a woman aged 45-59 years with HIV.

This chain connects TRBV7-9 to TRBJ2-2; 13 nucleotides match TRBD2. J lost 1 base, V lost 6 bases, and 8 bases had no gene match. Germline CDR1 SEHNR, CDR2 FQNEAQ (reference sequence). The CDR3 spans 18 residues. The CDR3 loop reads CASRTTGLAGKNTGELFF. In DNA form, the CDR3 reads TGTGCCAGCAGAACAACGGGACTAGCGGGGAAGAACACCGGGGAGCTGTTTTTT.

The V and J genes are TRBV27 and TRBJ1-1; TRBD1 matches at 10 bases. V lost 6 bases, J lost 4 bases, and 5 bases stayed unmatched. Per the germline V gene, CDR1 is MNHEY and CDR2 is SMNVEV (reference sequence). The length of the CDR3 is 14 residues. CDR3 amino acids: CASSPDRGGTEAFF. In DNA, the CDR3 is TGTGCCAGCAGCCCGGACAGGGGGGGCACTGAAGCTTTCTTT.